Below, 9 T cell receptor beta chains from the same sample are listed, as sequenced in a study of tumor-infiltrating lymphocytes in localized non-small cell lung cancer (dated by TCRdb to about 2021). Library prep was done by the immunoSEQ multiplex PCR assay. Not all clones reach the TCRdb copy of this immuneACCESS table, which keeps in-frame sequences only. Checked studies attribute under half of the gap to unresolved V genes and leave the rest unexplained. This sample lists around 14,000 clones; about four fifths were detected once. In total, the top ten clones hold roughly 2.7% of the sample. Input material: lung tumor tissue. These receptors originate from a human donor with non-small cell lung cancer.

The gene calls are TRBV11-3 and TRBJ1-3, with a possible D match to TRBD1 (6 bases). CDR3 length equals 15 residues. CDR1 is SGHNT, CDR2 YENEEA, per germline. Trimming took off 4 bases at V and 0 bases at J, with 10 bases between the two ends. The chain's CDR3 is CASSSWTASGNTIYF. CDR3 nucleotide sequence: TGTGCCAGCAGCTCCTGGACAGCCTCTGGAAACACCATATATTTT.

The rearrangement uses TRBV19 and TRBJ1-2; D gene unclear. The CDR3 length is 14 residues. V was trimmed by 4 bases and J by 3 bases, leaving 12 bases between them. Looked up from germline, CDR1 is LNHDA and CDR2 is SQIVND (reference sequence). CDR3 loop: CASSNARTDYGYTF. The CDR3 nucleotides are TGTGCCAGTAGTAATGCGCGGACCGACTATGGCTACACCTTC.

CDR3 region: CASSLNAGANVLTF. The CDR3 bases are TGTGCCAGCAGCCTTAATGCTGGGGCCAACGTCCTGACTTTC. The chain carries TRBV7-2 and TRBJ2-6; D is uncertain. Germline CDR1 reads SGHTA; CDR2 reads FQGNSA. This CDR3 has 14 amino acids. The V end was cut by 5 bases, the J end by 2 bases, with 7 bases between.

This clone occurred once. This chain links TRBV21-1 with TRBJ2-7. TRBV21-1 is a pseudogene locus. The CDR3 runs to 14 residues. The CDR3 nucleotides read TGTGCCAGCAGCAAACGGGACGACCCGTACGAGCAGTACTTC. Translated: CASSKRDDPYEQYF.

This clone was recorded only once. The chain is built from TRBV9 and TRBJ2-3; TRBD1 matches at 7 bases. The V and J ends lost 8 bases and 2 bases, in that order; junction bases with no gene match: 11. The germline CDR1 and CDR2 sequences are SGDLS and YYNGEE. The CDR3 totals 15 residues. CDR3: CASSPGQVPTDTQYF. CDR3 DNA: TGTGCCAGTTCTCCCGGACAGGTGCCCACAGATACGCAGTATTTT.

This clone appeared a single time. This rearrangement joins TRBV18 to TRBJ2-3; D call uncertain. V lost 1 base, J lost 2 bases, and 13 bases lay in between. Germline assignment: CDR1 KGHSH and CDR2 LQKENI. This CDR3 is built from 16 residues. CDR3 DNA sequence: TGTGCCAGCTCACCACTACAGACCAAGACCACAGATACGCAGTATTTT. Translation gives CASSPLQTKTTDTQYF.

This chain joins TRBV13 and TRBJ2-3; D uncertain. Per the germline V gene, CDR1 is PRHDT and CDR2 is FYEKMQ (reference sequence). V was pared by 5 bases and J by 5 bases, with 11 bases between. The CDR3 consists of 13 residues. The CDR3 loop is CASSSPLLDTQYF. CDR3 nucleotide sequence: TGTGCCAGCAGCAGTCCCCTCTTAGATACGCAGTATTTT.

The chain carries TRBV11-3 and TRBJ1-1; D ambiguous. V lost 2 bases to trimming and J lost 6 bases, with 7 bases between them. Germline CDR1 SGHNT, CDR2 YENEEA. The CDR3 has 12 residues. CDR3 DNA sequence: TGTGCCAGCAGCTTATCAGGTGCTGAAGCTTTCTTT. This codes for CASSLSGAEAFF.

The gene calls are TRBV10-3 and TRBJ2-5; TRBD1 aligns across 7 bases. J was trimmed by 1 base and V by 5 bases; bases with no gene match: 1. Germline CDR1 is ENHRY and CDR2 is SYGVKD. CDR3 size: 13 residues. CDR3 bases: TGTGCCATCAGTTACAGGGGCCAAGAGACCCAGTACTTC. This codes for CAISYRGQETQYF.